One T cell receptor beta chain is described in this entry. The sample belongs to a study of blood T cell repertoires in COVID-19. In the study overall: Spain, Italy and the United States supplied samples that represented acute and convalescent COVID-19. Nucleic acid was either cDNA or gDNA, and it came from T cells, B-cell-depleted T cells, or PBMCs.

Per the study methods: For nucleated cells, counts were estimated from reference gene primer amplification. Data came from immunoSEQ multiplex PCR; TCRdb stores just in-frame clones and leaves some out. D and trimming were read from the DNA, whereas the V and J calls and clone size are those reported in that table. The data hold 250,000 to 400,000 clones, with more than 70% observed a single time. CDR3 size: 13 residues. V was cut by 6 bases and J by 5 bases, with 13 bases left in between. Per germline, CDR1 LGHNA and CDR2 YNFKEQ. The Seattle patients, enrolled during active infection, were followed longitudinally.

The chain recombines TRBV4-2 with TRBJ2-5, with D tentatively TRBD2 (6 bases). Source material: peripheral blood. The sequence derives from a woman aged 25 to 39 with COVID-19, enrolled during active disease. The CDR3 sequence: CASSRGGDETQYF. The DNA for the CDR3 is TGTGCCAGCAGTCGTGGCGGGGACGAGACCCAGTACTTC.